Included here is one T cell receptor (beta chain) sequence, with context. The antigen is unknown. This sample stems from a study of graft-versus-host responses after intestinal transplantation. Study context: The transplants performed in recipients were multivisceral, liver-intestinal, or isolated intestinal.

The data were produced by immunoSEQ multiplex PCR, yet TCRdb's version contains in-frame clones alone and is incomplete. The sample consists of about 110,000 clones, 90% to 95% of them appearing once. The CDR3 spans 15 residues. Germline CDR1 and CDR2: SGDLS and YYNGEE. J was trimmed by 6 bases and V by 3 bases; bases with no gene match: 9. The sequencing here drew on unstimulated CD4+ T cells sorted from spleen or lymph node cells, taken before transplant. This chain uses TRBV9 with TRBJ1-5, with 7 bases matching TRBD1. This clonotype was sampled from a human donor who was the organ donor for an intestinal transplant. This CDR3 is CASSATGARGQPQHF. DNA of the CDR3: TGTGCCAGCAGCGCAACAGGGGCGCGGGGTCAGCCCCAGCATTTT.